The 7 T cell receptor beta chains in this list originate from one sample, sequenced in a study of blood T cell repertoires in COVID-19. Measured with immunoSEQ multiplex PCR; TCRdb has only the in-frame clones, and not every one. The data hold 140,000 to 150,000 clones, with approximately 87% observed a single time. Sequencing input: peripheral blood. These receptors all stem from a woman aged 50 to 60 with active or convalescent COVID-19.

The chain employs TRBV10-1 and TRBJ1-1, with D tentatively TRBD1 (5 bases). The CDR3 runs to 16 residues. Germline V lookup: CDR1 WNHNN, CDR2 SYGVQD (reference sequence). V was shortened by 2 bases and J by 4 bases, with 17 bases between the two germline ends. CDR3 protein: CASSEGAGRPLTEAFF. CDR3 bases: TGCGCCAGCAGTGAGGGGGCAGGGCGTCCACTCACTGAAGCTTTCTTT.

The chain is built from TRBV19 and TRBJ2-7; 10 bases align to TRBD1. Trimming cost V 0 bases and J 6 bases; bases outside gene matches: 8. The CDR3 covers 16 residues. In germline, CDR1 is LNHDA, CDR2 SQIVND (reference sequence). This CDR3 reads CASSIDIRDRGREQYF. CDR3 bases: TGTGCCAGTAGTATAGATATACGAGACAGGGGGCGCGAGCAGTACTTC.

V usage is TRBV27 and J usage is TRBJ2-2; 8 bases agree with TRBD1. The CDR3 totals 16 residues. Germline V CDR1 and CDR2: MNHEY, SMNVEV (reference sequence). J lost 6 bases, V lost 5 bases, and 11 bases had no gene match. Here the CDR3 reads CASSLADRGGAGELFF. CDR3 nucleotides: TGTGCCAGCAGTCTGGCCGACAGGGGCGGGGCCGGGGAGCTGTTTTTT.

In nucleotides, the CDR3 is TGTGCCAGCAGCCCCGGGGTCGGGGGACTGACCCAGTACTTC. This encodes CASSPGVGGLTQYF. The chain uses TRBV6-6 and TRBJ2-5; D may be TRBD2 (6 bases). The CDR3 consists of 14 residues. Germline loops: CDR1 MNHNY, CDR2 SVGAGI (reference sequence). V lost 6 bases and J lost 7, with 18 bases in between.

The gene calls are TRBV19 and TRBJ2-4; D is unclear. The CDR3 is 14 amino acids. V was cut by 6 bases and J by 6 bases, with 15 bases left in between. Germline assignment: CDR1 LNHDA and CDR2 SQIVND (reference sequence). The CDR3 reads CASSTSSPVNIQYF. The CDR3 nucleotides read TGTGCCAGTAGCACTTCATCGCCCGTAAACATTCAGTACTTC.

The CDR3 DNA follows: TGTGCCAGCAGTGAATTGTCTAGAGAGTACGAGCAGTACTTC. It translates to CASSELSREYEQYF. The V gene is TRBV2, the J gene TRBJ2-7; D ambiguous. The ends were cut back, 2 bases at V and 4 bases at J, with 12 bases in the middle. CDR1 SNHLY and CDR2 FYNNEI come from the germline V gene. This CDR3 contains 14 residues.

The chain combines TRBV29-1 with TRBJ2-1, with a tentative D call TRBD1 (6 bases). Germline V gene lookup returns CDR1 SQVTM and CDR2 ANQGSEA. Trimming took 8 bases from V and 1 from J, leaving 18 bases between them. This CDR3 spans 15 amino acids. In DNA form, the CDR3 reads TGCAGCCCTTCAGGCGGACAGTCATCCTACAATGAGCAGTTCTTC. Its protein is CSPSGGQSSYNEQFF.